This entry lists 20 T cell receptor beta chains sequenced from one sample in a study of beta chain features in type 1 diabetes. As every portion of the isolated RNA was reverse transcribed, the sequencing read expressed TCRB transcripts. Generated by immunoSEQ multiplex PCR, the TCRdb table keeps only in-frame clones and is missing some. The table lists roughly 400,000 clones, approximately 13% of them singletons, with approximately 0.038% in the top ten. Sequencing was carried out using naive CD4+ T cells from blood. These receptors all come from a young man in good health.

This clone occurred a few times. V usage is TRBV29-1 and J usage is TRBJ1-2, with D unclear. This CDR3 is built from 12 residues. With 4 bases removed from V and 5 bases from J, the gap between germline ends came to 11 bases. The germline V gene has CDR1 SQVTM and CDR2 ANQGSEA. CDR3 sequence: CSVAMDAYGYTF. In DNA form, the CDR3 reads TGCAGCGTTGCGATGGACGCGTATGGCTACACCTTC.

This clone appeared a few times. V usage is TRBV5-1 and J usage is TRBJ2-1; no clear D gene. Deletions cut 4 bases from V and 0 bases from J, with 11 bases between. The CDR3 runs 15 residues. The germline V gene has CDR1 SGHRS and CDR2 YFSETQ. In nucleotides, the CDR3 is TGCGCCAGCAGCCCGGACGGCACCTCCTACAATGAGCAGTTCTTC. It translates to CASSPDGTSYNEQFF.

This clone was observed a few times. This chain uses TRBV21-1 with TRBJ2-7; TRBD1 was called by the table and not checked on the DNA. TRBV21-1 is classified as a pseudogene. The CDR3 sequence is 16 residues long. This chain's CDR3 is CASPKGGQGGSYEQYV. The CDR3 bases are TGTGCCAGCCCCAAGGGCGGGCAGGGGGGTTCCTACGAGCAGTACGTC.

This clone appeared a few times. The chain links TRBV7-9 to TRBJ1-4; 7 positions match TRBD1. Per germline, CDR1 SEHNR and CDR2 FQNEAQ (reference sequence). Trimming took 2 bases from V and 0 from J; bases not matched to a gene: 0. This CDR3 is built from 15 residues. CDR3 amino acids: CASSLTGATNEKLFF. DNA of the CDR3: TGTGCCAGCAGCTTAACAGGGGCAACTAATGAAAAACTGTTTTTT.

The gene calls are TRBV7-9 and TRBJ1-2; a weak D match, TRBD1 (6 bases). The V end lost 2 bases, the J end lost 6 bases, and 10 bases lay between the germline ends. Germline loops: CDR1 SEHNR, CDR2 FQNEAQ (reference sequence). The CDR3 totals 13 residues. CDR3 in amino acids: CASSLPQGHGYTF. DNA for the CDR3: TGTGCCAGCAGCTTACCACAGGGCCATGGCTACACCTTC. Supplemented by reference TRBV7-9 and TRBJ1-2, the full variable domain reads DTGVSQNPRHKITKRGQNVTFRCDPISEHNRLYWYRQTLGQGPEFLTYFQNEAQLEKSRLLSDRFSAERPKGSFSTLEIQRTEQGDSAMYLCASSLPQGHGYTFGSGTRLTVV.

Only a few counts were recorded for this clone. CDR3 protein: CASSFGTRGKDEQFF. Here the CDR3 DNA reads TGTGCCAGCAGCTTTGGGACTAGGGGGAAGGATGAGCAGTTCTTC. The chain combines TRBV11-2 with TRBJ2-1; 8 bases agree with TRBD2. After removal of 3 bases from V and 8 bases from J, the junction contained 9 bases not matched to a gene. Germline CDR1 is SGHAT and CDR2 is FQNNGV. CDR3 length: 15 amino acids.

The CDR3 spells CASSVGGTGPNIQYF. The DNA of the CDR3 is TGTGCCAGCAGCGTAGGCGGGACAGGGCCTAACATTCAGTACTTC. The chain joins TRBV9 to TRBJ2-4; 9 nucleotides align to TRBD1. V lost 0 bases and J lost 7; bases outside the gene matches: 5. The CDR3 is 15 amino acids. The germline V gene encodes CDR1 SGDLS and CDR2 YYNGEE.

This clone was counted a few times. The rearrangement joins TRBV15 to TRBJ2-3; 8 bases align to TRBD1. The CDR3 consists of 17 residues. The germline V gene has CDR1 LNHNV and CDR2 YYDKDF (reference sequence). V lost 8 bases, J lost 4 bases, and 17 bases stayed unmatched. CDR3 protein: CATQDRDGSIPSDTQYF. In DNA form, the CDR3 reads TGTGCCACCCAGGACAGGGATGGCAGCATCCCCTCAGATACGCAGTATTTT. Using reference TRBV15 and TRBJ2-3 for the parts outside the CDR3, the full variable domain is DAMVIQNPRYQVTQFGKPVTLSCSQTLNHNVMYWYQQKSSQAPKLLFHYYDKDFNNEADTPDNFQSRRPNTSFCFLDIRSPGLGDTAMYLCATQDRDGSIPSDTQYFGPGTRLTVL.

This clone was found a few times. This chain connects TRBV14 to TRBJ1-1; a possible D gene is TRBD1 (5 bases). From germline, CDR1 is SGHDN and CDR2 FVKESK. The CDR3 has 15 residues. V gave up 1 base and J gave up 6 bases, with 15 bases separating them. CDR3 region: CASSQVRWGSSEAFF. DNA for the CDR3: TGTGCCAGCAGCCAAGTTAGGTGGGGCTCCTCTGAAGCTTTCTTT.

The chain recombines TRBV7-6 with TRBJ2-3, with D possibly matching TRBD1 (5 bases). Germline assignment: CDR1 SGHVS and CDR2 FNYEAQ. This CDR3 is built from 16 residues. Trimming stripped 1 base from V and 4 bases from J, with 15 bases between. CDR3 DNA: TGTGCCAGCAGCTTAGTGGTTAGGGGCCTCGCAGATACGCAGTATTTT. It encodes CASSLVVRGLADTQYF. The entire variable domain, with the rest obtained from reference TRBV7-6 and TRBJ2-3, is as follows: GAGVSQSPRYKVTKRGQDVALRCDPISGHVSLYWYRQALGQGPEFLTYFNYEAQQDKSGLPNDRFSAERPEGSISTLTIQRTEQRDSAMYRCASSLVVRGLADTQYFGPGTRLTVL.

This clone was seen only a few times. This rearrangement joins TRBV4-3 to TRBJ2-3, with 9 bases lining up with TRBD2. V gave up 0 bases and J gave up 4 bases; unmatched junction bases: 8. The V gene's germline CDR1 is LGHNA and CDR2 YSLEER. This CDR3 region has 17 residues. The CDR3 DNA reads TGCGCCAGCAGCCAAGATCTCACTAGCGGGTTACCAGATACGCAGTATTTT. Amino acids: CASSQDLTSGLPDTQYF.

This clone was detected only a few times. This chain uses TRBV7-2 with TRBJ2-5, with D hard to call. Germline V lookup: CDR1 SGHTA, CDR2 FQGNSA. Between the trimmed V and J ends, which lost 5 bases and 2 bases, there was a span of 15 bases. This CDR3 comprises 15 residues. Here the CDR3 reads CASSASGSFQETQYF. As DNA, the CDR3 is TGTGCCAGCAGCGCCTCCGGATCCTTTCAAGAGACCCAGTACTTC.

This clone has just a few counts. The chain uses TRBV11-1 and TRBJ2-7; D not resolved. This CDR3 is 11 amino acids long. CDR1 is SGHAT and CDR2 is FQDESV in the germline V gene (reference sequence). Trimming removed 1 base at V and 6 bases at J, with 4 bases between. CDR3 sequence (DNA): TGTGCCAGCAGCTTAGGTTCCGAGCAGTACGTC. Residues: CASSLGSEQYV.

This clone showed up just a few times. The chain joins TRBV12-5 to TRBJ2-1, with D hard to call. Germline CDR1 LGHNT, CDR2 FRNRAP. The CDR3 is 13 amino acids. V shed 0 bases and J shed 8 bases, with 8 bases lying between them. Written as DNA, the CDR3 is TGTGCTAGTGGTTTGGTCATTATCCATGAGCAGTTCTTC. It is translated as CASGLVIIHEQFF.

The gene calls are TRBV7-2 and TRBJ2-7, with no clear D. CDR3 length equals 14 residues. The germline CDR1 and CDR2 sequences are SGHTA and FQGNSA. V was pared by 2 bases and J by 0 bases, with 8 bases between. Here the CDR3 reads CASSLRGASYEQYF. The CDR3 region has the DNA TGTGCCAGCAGCTTAAGAGGAGCCTCCTACGAGCAGTACTTC.

This clone was recorded a few times. V and J are TRBV7-2 and TRBJ1-5; possible D gene TRBD1, 5 bases. Trimming left V 7 bases short and J 4 bases short, with 17 bases between. Germline CDR1 reads SGHTA; CDR2 reads FQGNSA. This CDR3 spans 15 amino acids. CDR3 in DNA: TGTGCCAGCACCCCAAGTGGGGCAGTTAATCAGCCCCAGCATTTT. Its protein is CASTPSGAVNQPQHF.

As to this clone: The same CDR3 also results from other DNA sequences found in this sample. The rearrangement links TRBV7-6 to TRBJ2-3; TRBD1 might be the D (6 bases). Trimming removed 1 base at V and 1 base at J, with 12 bases between. Germline CDR1 and CDR2: SGHVS and FNYEAQ. The CDR3 is made up of 16 amino acids. The CDR3 DNA reads as TGTGCCAGCAGCTTAGGTCGGGGACAACGCACAGATACGCAGTATTTT. Its protein product is CASSLGRGQRTDTQYF. Complete variable domain (other parts from reference TRBV7-6 and TRBJ2-3): GAGVSQSPRYKVTKRGQDVALRCDPISGHVSLYWYRQALGQGPEFLTYFNYEAQQDKSGLPNDRFSAERPEGSISTLTIQRTEQRDSAMYRCASSLGRGQRTDTQYFGPGTRLTVL.

With regard to this clone: Other DNA sequences in the same sample also yield this CDR3. The rearrangement joins TRBV18 to TRBJ2-7; no clear D gene. This CDR3 comprises 12 residues. The germline V gene encodes CDR1 KGHSH and CDR2 LQKENI. Trimming stripped 3 bases from V and 3 bases from J, with 6 bases between. Here the CDR3 reads CASSPAGYEQYF. The CDR3 nucleotides are TGTGCCAGCTCACCGGCCGGCTACGAGCAGTACTTC.

The rearrangement joins TRBV2 to TRBJ2-7, with 8 positions matching TRBD1. CDR3 length: 14 residues. V dropped 7 bases and J dropped 4; count of bases not matched to a gene: 9. CDR1 is SNHLY and CDR2 is FYNNEI in the germline V gene. CDR3 coding DNA: TGTGCCAGCACCAAGGGACAGGAGCTATACGAGCAGTACGTC. Translated: CASTKGQELYEQYV.

The V gene is TRBV25-1, the J gene TRBJ2-1, with D possibly matching TRBD2 (6 bases). Germline CDR1 MGHDK, CDR2 SYGVNS. The V end lost 6 bases, the J end lost 4 bases, and 16 bases lay between the germline ends. There are 15 residues in the CDR3. CDR3 amino acids: CASSSSGGGYNEQFF. The CDR3 bases are TGTGCCAGCAGCTCAAGCGGTGGGGGGTACAATGAGCAGTTCTTC. The full variable domain, in which reference TRBV25-1 and TRBJ2-1 provide the parts outside the CDR3, is EADIYQTPRYLVIGTGKKITLECSQTMGHDKMYWYQQDPGMELHLIHYSYGVNSTEKGDLSSESTVSRIRTEHFPLTLESARPSHTSQYLCASSSSGGGYNEQFFGPGTRLTVL.